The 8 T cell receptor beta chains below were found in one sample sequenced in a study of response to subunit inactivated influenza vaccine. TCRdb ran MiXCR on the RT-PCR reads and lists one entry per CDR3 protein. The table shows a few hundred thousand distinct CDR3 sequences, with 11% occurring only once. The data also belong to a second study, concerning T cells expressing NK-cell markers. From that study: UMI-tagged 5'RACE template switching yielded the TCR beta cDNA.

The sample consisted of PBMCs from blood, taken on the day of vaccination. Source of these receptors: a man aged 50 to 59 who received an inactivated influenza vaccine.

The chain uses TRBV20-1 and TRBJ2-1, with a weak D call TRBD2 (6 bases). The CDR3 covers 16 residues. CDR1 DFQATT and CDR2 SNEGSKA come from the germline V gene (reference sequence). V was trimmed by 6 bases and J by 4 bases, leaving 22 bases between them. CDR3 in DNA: TGCAGTGCCCACCCTAGCGACAGATTACCTTACAATGAGCAGTTCTTC. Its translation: CSAHPSDRLPYNEQFF.

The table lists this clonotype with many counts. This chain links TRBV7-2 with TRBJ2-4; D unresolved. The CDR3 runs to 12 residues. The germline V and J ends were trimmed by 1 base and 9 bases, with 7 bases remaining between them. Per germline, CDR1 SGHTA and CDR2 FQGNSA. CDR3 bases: TGTGCCAGCAGCTTAGTTTCCGCCATTCAGTACTTC. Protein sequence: CASSLVSAIQYF.

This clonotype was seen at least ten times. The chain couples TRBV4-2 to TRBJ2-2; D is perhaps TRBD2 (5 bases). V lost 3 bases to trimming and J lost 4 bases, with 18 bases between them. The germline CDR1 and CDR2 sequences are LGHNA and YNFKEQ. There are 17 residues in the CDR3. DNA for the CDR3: TGTGCCAGCAGCCAGACCATGAGAGGGTTTCGCACCGGGGAGCTGTTTTTT. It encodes CASSQTMRGFRTGELFF.

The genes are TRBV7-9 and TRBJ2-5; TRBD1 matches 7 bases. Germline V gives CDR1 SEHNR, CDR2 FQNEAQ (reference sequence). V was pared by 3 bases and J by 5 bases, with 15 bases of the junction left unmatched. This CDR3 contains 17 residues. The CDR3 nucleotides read TGTGCCAGCAGCTTCGCTTCAGACAGGGCGTTGAGGGAGACCCAGTACTTC. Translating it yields CASSFASDRALRETQYF.

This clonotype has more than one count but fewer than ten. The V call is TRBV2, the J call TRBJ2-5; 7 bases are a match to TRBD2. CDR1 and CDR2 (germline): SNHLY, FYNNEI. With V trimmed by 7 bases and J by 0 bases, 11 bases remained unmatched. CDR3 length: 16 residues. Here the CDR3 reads CASTSDPGGYQETQYF. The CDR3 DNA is TGTGCCAGCACTTCGGATCCCGGGGGGTACCAAGAGACCCAGTACTTC.

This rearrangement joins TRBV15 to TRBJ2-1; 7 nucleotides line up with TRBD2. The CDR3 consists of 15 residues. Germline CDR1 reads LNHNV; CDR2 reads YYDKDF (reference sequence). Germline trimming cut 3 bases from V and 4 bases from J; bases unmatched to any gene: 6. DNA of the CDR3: TGTGCCACCAGCAGGCGTAGCGGGTCGTACAATGAGCAGTTCTTC. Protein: CATSRRSGSYNEQFF.

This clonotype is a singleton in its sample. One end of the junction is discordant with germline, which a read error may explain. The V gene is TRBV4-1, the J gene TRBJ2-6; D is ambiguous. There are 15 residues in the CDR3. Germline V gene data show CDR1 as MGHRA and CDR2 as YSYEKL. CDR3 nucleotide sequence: TGCGCCATCAGCCAAGGCGCCTCTGGGGCCAACGTCCTGACTTTC. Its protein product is CAISQGASGANVLTF.

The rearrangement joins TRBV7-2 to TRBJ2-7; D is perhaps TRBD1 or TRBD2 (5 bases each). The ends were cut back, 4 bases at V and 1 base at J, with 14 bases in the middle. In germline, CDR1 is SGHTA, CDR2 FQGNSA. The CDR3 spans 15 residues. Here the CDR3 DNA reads TGTGCCAGCAGCTGGGCCGGGACGGGGTCCTACGAGCAGTACTTC. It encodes CASSWAGTGSYEQYF.